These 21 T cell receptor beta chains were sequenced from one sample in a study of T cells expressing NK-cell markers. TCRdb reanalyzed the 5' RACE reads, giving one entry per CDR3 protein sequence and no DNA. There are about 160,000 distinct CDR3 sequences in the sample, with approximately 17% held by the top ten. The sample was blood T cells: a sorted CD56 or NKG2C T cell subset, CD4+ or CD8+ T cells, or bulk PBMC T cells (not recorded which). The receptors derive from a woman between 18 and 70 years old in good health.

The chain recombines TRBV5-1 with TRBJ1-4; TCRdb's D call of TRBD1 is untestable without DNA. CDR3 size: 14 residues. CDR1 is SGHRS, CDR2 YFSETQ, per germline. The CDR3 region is CASSQGTGREKLFF. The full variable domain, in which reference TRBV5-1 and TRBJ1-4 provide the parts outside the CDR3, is KAGVTQTPRYLIKTRGQQVTLSCSPISGHRSVSWYQQTPGQGLQFLFEYFSETQRNKGNFPGRFSGRQFSNSRSEMNVSTLELGDSALYLCASSQGTGREKLFFGSGTQLSVL.

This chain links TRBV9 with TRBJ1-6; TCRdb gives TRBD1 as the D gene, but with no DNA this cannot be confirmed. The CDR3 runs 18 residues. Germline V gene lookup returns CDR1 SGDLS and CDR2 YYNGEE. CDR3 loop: CASSAGTARSSYNSPLHF. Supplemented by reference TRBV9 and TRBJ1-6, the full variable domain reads DSGVTQTPKHLITATGQRVTLRCSPRSGDLSVYWYQQSLDQGLQFLIQYYNGEERAKGNILERFSAQQFPDLHSELNLSSLELGDSALYFCASSAGTARSSYNSPLHFGNGTRLTVT.

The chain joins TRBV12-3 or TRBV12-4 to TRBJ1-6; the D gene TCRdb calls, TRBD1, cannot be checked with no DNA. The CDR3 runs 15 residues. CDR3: CASRKTGGNNSPLHF.

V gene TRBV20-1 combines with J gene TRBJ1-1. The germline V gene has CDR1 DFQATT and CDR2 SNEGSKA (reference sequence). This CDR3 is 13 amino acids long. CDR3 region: CSAPVPRNTEAFF.

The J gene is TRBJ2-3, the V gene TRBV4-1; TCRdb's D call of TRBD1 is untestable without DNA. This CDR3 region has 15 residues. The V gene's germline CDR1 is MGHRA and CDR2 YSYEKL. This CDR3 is CASSHGTAGTDTQYF.

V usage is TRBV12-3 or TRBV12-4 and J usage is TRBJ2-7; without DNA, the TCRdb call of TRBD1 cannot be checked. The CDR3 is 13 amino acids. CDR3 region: CASRITQGAVQYF.

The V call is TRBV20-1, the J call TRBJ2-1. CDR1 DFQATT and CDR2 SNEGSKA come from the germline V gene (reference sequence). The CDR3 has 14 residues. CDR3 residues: CSARVGQAYNEQFF.

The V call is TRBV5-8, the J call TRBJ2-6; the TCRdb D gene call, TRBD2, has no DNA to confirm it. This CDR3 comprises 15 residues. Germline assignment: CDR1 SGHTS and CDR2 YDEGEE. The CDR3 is CASSIGLQRANVLTF.

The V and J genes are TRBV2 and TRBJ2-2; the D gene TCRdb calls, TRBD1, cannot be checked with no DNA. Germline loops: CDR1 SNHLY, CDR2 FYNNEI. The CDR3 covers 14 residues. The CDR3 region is CASSRTGIAGELFF. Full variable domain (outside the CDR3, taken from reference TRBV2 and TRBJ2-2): EPEVTQTPSHQVTQMGQEVILRCVPISNHLYFYWYRQILGQKVEFLVSFYNNEISEKSEIFDDQFSVERPDGSNFTLKIRSTKLEDSAMYFCASSRTGIAGELFFGEGSRLTVL.

CDR3 sequence: CASSEGSHGYTF. This sequence joins TRBV18 and TRBJ1-2. The CDR3 extends over 12 amino acids. Germline-derived CDR1 and CDR2 are KGHSH and LQKENI. Together with reference TRBV18 and TRBJ1-2, the CDR3 gives the full variable domain: NAGVMQNPRHLVRRRGQEARLRCSPMKGHSHVYWYRQLPEEGLKFMVYLQKENIIDESGMPKERFSAEFPKEGPSILRIQQVVRGDSAAYFCASSEGSHGYTFGSGTRLTVV.

The CDR3 region is CASSLQGRDTEAFF. The chain links TRBV12-3 or TRBV12-4 to TRBJ1-1. The CDR3 sequence is 14 residues long.

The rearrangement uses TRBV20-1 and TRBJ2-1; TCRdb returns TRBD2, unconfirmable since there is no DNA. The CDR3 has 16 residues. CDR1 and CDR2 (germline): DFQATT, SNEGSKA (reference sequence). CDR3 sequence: CSVLLAGGTARELPIF.

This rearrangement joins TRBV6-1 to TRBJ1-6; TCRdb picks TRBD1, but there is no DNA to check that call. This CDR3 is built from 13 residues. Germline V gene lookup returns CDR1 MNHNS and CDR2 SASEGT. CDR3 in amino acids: CASNTGRNSPLHF.

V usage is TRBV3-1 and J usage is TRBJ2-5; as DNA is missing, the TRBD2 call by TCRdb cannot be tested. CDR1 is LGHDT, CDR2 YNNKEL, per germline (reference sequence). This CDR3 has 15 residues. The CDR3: CASSRLAGGQETQYF.

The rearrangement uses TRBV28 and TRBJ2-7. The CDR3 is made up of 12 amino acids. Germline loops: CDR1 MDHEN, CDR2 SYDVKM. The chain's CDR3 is CASRTTSYEQYF.

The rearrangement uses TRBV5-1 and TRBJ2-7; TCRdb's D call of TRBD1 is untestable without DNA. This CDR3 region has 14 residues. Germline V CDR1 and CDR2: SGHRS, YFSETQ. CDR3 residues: CASRSPGGGYEQYF.

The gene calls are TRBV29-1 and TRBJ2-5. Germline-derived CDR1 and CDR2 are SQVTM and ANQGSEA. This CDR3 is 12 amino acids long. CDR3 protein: CSAEVGAETQYF.

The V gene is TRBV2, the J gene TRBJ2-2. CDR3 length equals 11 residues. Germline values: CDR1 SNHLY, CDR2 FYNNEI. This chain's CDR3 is CASIGTGELFF.

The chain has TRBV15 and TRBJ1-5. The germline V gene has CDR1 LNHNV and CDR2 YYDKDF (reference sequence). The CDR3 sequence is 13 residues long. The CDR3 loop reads CATSRARAQPQHF.

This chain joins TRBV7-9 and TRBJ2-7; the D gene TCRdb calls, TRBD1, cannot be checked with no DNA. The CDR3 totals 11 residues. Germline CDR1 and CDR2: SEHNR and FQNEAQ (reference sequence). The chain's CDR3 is CATEGGHEQYF.

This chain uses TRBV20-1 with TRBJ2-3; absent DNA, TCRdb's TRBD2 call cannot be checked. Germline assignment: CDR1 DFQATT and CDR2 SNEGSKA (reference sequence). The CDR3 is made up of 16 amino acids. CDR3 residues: CSEGSAGYTSTDTQYF.